Below are 25 T cell receptor beta chains sequenced from a single sample in a study of T-cell reconstitution after alpha-beta-depleted transplantation in children. Unique molecular identifiers tagged the TCRbeta library. TCRdb recomputed calls from the PCR reads with MiXCR, one row per CDR3 protein. This table holds about 72,000 distinct CDR3 sequences, just under 7.5% found once. The sample here was PBMCs from the stem cell graft donor, taken from the stem cell graft. The receptor set was obtained from a human donor who donated a stem cell graft to a child with acute lymphoblastic leukemia.

This clonotype has a count of ten or more. The rearrangement uses TRBV20-1 and TRBJ2-1, with 8 bases that match TRBD2. CDR1 and CDR2 from the germline V gene are DFQATT and SNEGSKA (reference sequence). CDR3 size: 15 residues. Trimming cost V 0 bases and J 6 bases; bases outside gene matches: 7. In nucleotides, the CDR3 is TGCAGTGCTAGAGATCCCGGGGGGGCCCCCAATGAGCAGTTCTTC. Amino acids: CSARDPGGAPNEQFF.

V gene TRBV19 combines with J gene TRBJ1-1; TRBD1 aligns across 7 bases. This CDR3 is built from 13 residues. V lost 8 bases and J lost 1; bases outside the gene matches: 4. Germline V CDR1 and CDR2: LNHDA, SQIVND (reference sequence). The CDR3 region has the DNA TGTGCCAGTGAAGCAGGGGGGAACACTGAAGCTTTCTTT. Residues: CASEAGGNTEAFF.

This clonotype was counted many times. V is TRBV7-9 and J is TRBJ2-3, with D possibly being TRBD2 (7 bases). Germline-derived CDR1 and CDR2 are SEHNR and FQNEAQ (reference sequence). This CDR3 contains 17 residues. V was shortened by 5 bases and J by 0 bases, with 18 bases between the two germline ends. The CDR3 DNA reads as TGTGCCAGCAGCCCGGAGGGGGAAGCGGGGAGCACAGATACGCAGTATTTT. Translating it yields CASSPEGEAGSTDTQYF.

This clonotype appeared a few times. The J gene is TRBJ1-2, the V gene TRBV12-3 or TRBV12-4, with D tentatively TRBD1 (6 bases). Trimming removed 3 bases at V and 8 bases at J, with 13 bases between. The CDR3 contains 13 residues. The CDR3 sequence: CASSFIGGGGYTF. As DNA, the CDR3 is TGTGCCAGCAGTTTTATAGGGGGTGGGGGCTACACCTTC.

The table lists this clonotype with many counts. The chain is built from TRBV6-5 and TRBJ2-1, with 13 bases that match TRBD2. The CDR3 has 15 residues. The germline V gene has CDR1 MNHEY and CDR2 SVGAGI. The V gene end was trimmed by 6 bases and the J gene end by 4 bases; junction bases not matched to a gene: 3. The CDR3 reads CASSPTSGGYNEQFF. CDR3 bases: TGTGCCAGCAGCCCGACTAGCGGGGGGTACAATGAGCAGTTCTTC.

This clonotype was recorded many times. The genes are TRBV6-2 or TRBV6-3 and TRBJ2-1; no firm D call. Trimming pared 0 bases from V and 8 bases from J, leaving 5 bases between. The CDR3 is 12 residues long. From germline, CDR1 is MNHEY and CDR2 SVGEGT. The DNA of the CDR3 is TGTGCCAGCAGTTACTCGAGATATGAGCAGTTCTTC. Translation gives CASSYSRYEQFF.

This clonotype was seen ten or more times. The chain is built from TRBV11-1 and TRBJ2-2; weak D call: TRBD2 (6 bases). CDR3 size: 15 residues. Germline assignment: CDR1 SGHAT and CDR2 FQDESV (reference sequence). V lost 1 base, J lost 6 bases, and 12 bases lay in between. The CDR3 DNA is TGTGCCAGCAGCTTAGAGCGGGTCGGGCCCGGGGAGCTGTTTTTT. Translating gives CASSLERVGPGELFF. Filled out from reference TRBV11-1 and TRBJ2-2, the complete variable domain reads EAEVAQSPRYKITEKSQAVAFWCDPISGHATLYWYRQILGQGPELLVQFQDESVVDDSQLPKDRFSAERLKGVDSTLKIQPAELGDSAMYLCASSLERVGPGELFFGEGSRLTVL.

This clonotype has at least ten counts. The chain joins TRBV6-6 to TRBJ1-6; D is unresolved. This CDR3 contains 15 residues. CDR1 is MNHNY and CDR2 is SVGAGI in the germline V gene (reference sequence). V lost 8 bases and J lost 9, with 20 bases in between. The CDR3 protein is CASAQGRLLLSPLHF. In DNA form, the CDR3 reads TGTGCCAGCGCCCAAGGACGTCTTCTTCTTTCACCCCTCCACTTT.

This clonotype was picked up many times. This chain links TRBV5-1 with TRBJ2-7; D uncertain. The germline V gene has CDR1 SGHRS and CDR2 YFSETQ. V lost 0 bases to trimming and J lost 5 bases, with 6 bases between them. The CDR3 runs to 12 residues. CDR3 nucleotides: TGCGCCAGCAGCTTGGAAGGTAACGAGCAGTACTTC. Residues: CASSLEGNEQYF. Drawing the rest from reference TRBV5-1 and TRBJ2-7, the complete variable domain is KAGVTQTPRYLIKTRGQQVTLSCSPISGHRSVSWYQQTPGQGLQFLFEYFSETQRNKGNFPGRFSGRQFSNSRSEMNVSTLELGDSALYLCASSLEGNEQYFGPGTRLTVT.

This clonotype appeared a few times. This chain joins TRBV5-8 and TRBJ2-3; 8 bases are a match to TRBD2. V lost 6 bases and J lost 3; bases outside the gene matches: 9. The length of the CDR3 is 15 residues. CDR1 is SGHTS, CDR2 YDEGEE, per germline. CDR3 in amino acids: CASTRGGHRTDTQYF. The CDR3 nucleotides are TGTGCCAGCACACGGGGGGGCCATCGTACAGATACGCAGTATTTT.

This clonotype was picked up many times. V gene TRBV19 combines with J gene TRBJ1-1; D gene uncertain. The CDR3 is 13 amino acids. Germline V CDR1 and CDR2: LNHDA, SQIVND (reference sequence). The ends were cut back, 3 bases at V and 5 bases at J, with 10 bases in the middle. Written as DNA, the CDR3 is TGTGCCAGTAGTATGCGGGGAAGGACTGAAGCTTTCTTT. It yields the protein CASSMRGRTEAFF.

This clonotype appeared many times. V usage is TRBV9 and J usage is TRBJ2-1; TRBD2 matches 11 bases. Losses at the gene ends were 2 bases for V and 4 bases for J; bases not matched to a gene: 5. Germline assignment: CDR1 SGDLS and CDR2 YYNGEE. The CDR3 spans 16 residues. For the CDR3, the DNA is TGTGCCAGCAGCGTCTCCGGGACTAGCGGATACAATGAGCAGTTCTTC. Its translation: CASSVSGTSGYNEQFF.

This clonotype was observed many times. This sequence joins TRBV4-3 and TRBJ1-5; 7 bases are shared with TRBD1. The CDR3 extends over 14 amino acids. Germline V CDR1 and CDR2: LGHNA, YSLEER. After removal of 4 bases from V and 5 bases from J, the junction contained 5 bases not matched to a gene. The CDR3 DNA reads TGCGCCAGCAGCCCGCAGGGGGACGATCAGCCCCAGCATTTT. This codes for CASSPQGDDQPQHF.

This clonotype was seen ten or more times. This chain links TRBV20-1 with TRBJ2-1; either TRBD1 or TRBD2 may supply D (6 bases each). CDR3 size: 13 residues. In germline, CDR1 is DFQATT, CDR2 SNEGSKA (reference sequence). The ends were cut back, 1 base at V and 7 bases at J, with 11 bases in the middle. In DNA form, the CDR3 reads TGCAGTGCTAGAGGGCGGAGGGGGAATGAGCAGTTCTTC. Its protein product is CSARGRRGNEQFF.

The sample holds many counts of this clonotype. This sequence joins TRBV5-1 and TRBJ1-1; TRBD1 might be the D (5 bases). The CDR3 runs to 13 residues. Germline CDR1 reads SGHRS; CDR2 reads YFSETQ. V lost 1 base and J 2 bases, leaving 6 bases between the germline ends. CDR3 nucleotide sequence: TGCGCCAGCAGCTTGAGGGGTAACACTGAAGCTTTCTTT. This sequence encodes CASSLRGNTEAFF.

There are many counts of this clonotype. CDR3 sequence reads: CAISVTASYEQYF. The CDR3 nucleotides read TGTGCCATCAGTGTGACTGCCTCCTACGAGCAGTACTTC. The rearrangement joins TRBV10-3 to TRBJ2-7; D gene ambiguous. CDR1 is ENHRY and CDR2 is SYGVKD in the germline V gene. The CDR3 length is 13 residues. V lost 4 bases and J 0 bases, leaving 7 bases between the germline ends.

This clonotype was detected many times. The rearrangement links TRBV29-1 to TRBJ2-3, with unresolved D. The CDR3 is made up of 12 amino acids. The germline CDR1 and CDR2 sequences are SQVTM and ANQGSEA. V dropped 3 bases and J dropped 2 bases, with 6 bases sitting between them. The CDR3 DNA is TGCAGCGTTGATAACTTCACAGATACGCAGTATTTT. Protein product: CSVDNFTDTQYF.

The DNA for the CDR3 is TGTGCCAGCAGCTTGGGGCGCAGGGGAGAAGGCTACACCTTC. This translates into CASSLGRRGEGYTF. V is TRBV7-8 and J is TRBJ1-2; possible D gene TRBD1, 6 bases. The V gene lost 3 bases and the J gene lost 8 bases, with 16 bases spanning the gap. The V gene's germline CDR1 is SGHVS and CDR2 FQNEAQ. The CDR3 is 14 amino acids.

This clonotype was recorded many times. The V call is TRBV7-2, the J call TRBJ2-3, with 9 bases identical to TRBD2. From germline, CDR1 is SGHTA and CDR2 FQGNSA. This CDR3 region has 16 residues. V lost 2 bases and J lost 2; bases outside the gene matches: 5. CDR3 residues: CASSLLAGITTDTQYF. DNA for the CDR3: TGTGCCAGCAGCTTACTAGCGGGGATAACCACAGATACGCAGTATTTT. Full variable domain (missing parts from reference TRBV7-2 and TRBJ2-3): GAGVSQSPSNKVTEKGKDVELRCDPISGHTALYWYRQSLGQGLEFLIYFQGNSAPDKSGLPSDRFSAERTGGSVSTLTIQRTQQEDSAVYLCASSLLAGITTDTQYFGPGTRLTVL.

The V gene is TRBV7-2, the J gene TRBJ2-3; TRBD2 is a possible D gene (6 bases). The V and J ends lost 5 bases and 1 base respectively, with 16 bases between them. This CDR3 spans 16 amino acids. Germline lookup yields CDR1 SGHTA and CDR2 FQGNSA. The CDR3 protein is CASSQPRASGTDTQYF. Written as DNA, the CDR3 is TGTGCCAGCAGCCAGCCCCGGGCTAGCGGCACAGATACGCAGTATTTT.

Turning to this clonotype: This likely comes from a read error, as the CDR3 has no conserved phenylalanine or tryptophan at its end. For the CDR3, the DNA is TGTGCCAGCAGCACCCATACCGGGTCCCCTAGCACAGATACGCAGTATTTA. Amino acids: CASSTHTGSPSTDTQYL. This chain joins TRBV5-6 and TRBJ2-3; D ambiguous. V lost 4 bases and J 0 bases, leaving 18 bases between the germline ends. The germline CDR1 and CDR2 sequences are SGHDT and YYEEEE. There are 17 residues in the CDR3.

Ten or more counts support this clonotype. V is TRBV7-6 and J is TRBJ2-1; D is uncertain. CDR3 length: 12 residues. Germline V CDR1 and CDR2: SGHVS, FNYEAQ. V was trimmed by 5 bases and J by 8 bases, leaving 10 bases between them. The DNA of the CDR3 is TGTGCCAGCAGCCTAACCCGGGATGAGCAGTTCTTC. It specifies CASSLTRDEQFF. The full variable domain, its missing parts supplied by reference TRBV7-6 and TRBJ2-1, is GAGVSQSPRYKVTKRGQDVALRCDPISGHVSLYWYRQALGQGPEFLTYFNYEAQQDKSGLPNDRFSAERPEGSISTLTIQRTEQRDSAMYRCASSLTRDEQFFGPGTRLTVL.

This clonotype was recorded at least ten times. The chain is built from TRBV4-3 and TRBJ2-5, with D possibly matching TRBD1 (6 bases). The CDR3 contains 11 residues. The V gene's germline CDR1 is LGHNA and CDR2 YSLEER. V was pared by 6 bases and J by 4 bases, with 6 bases between. In DNA, the CDR3 is TGCGCCAGCAGACAGGGAGAGACCCAGTACTTC. Its protein product is CASRQGETQYF.

This clonotype was detected ten times or more. V gene TRBV29-1 combines with J gene TRBJ2-7; 8 nucleotides line up with TRBD1. With V trimmed by 3 bases and J by 2 bases, 12 bases remained unmatched. CDR1 and CDR2 from the germline V gene are SQVTM and ANQGSEA. The CDR3 totals 16 residues. For the CDR3, the DNA is TGCAGCGTTGACAGAACAGGGGGTTTTCCACCCTACGAGCAGTACTTC. It yields the protein CSVDRTGGFPPYEQYF.

This clonotype was observed many times. The rearrangement joins TRBV14 to TRBJ2-7; D might be TRBD2 (5 bases). The V end lost 4 bases, the J end lost 2 bases, and 15 bases lay between the germline ends. CDR1 is SGHDN and CDR2 is FVKESK in the germline V gene. The CDR3 extends over 15 amino acids. This chain's CDR3 is CASSRRSEAPYEQYF. CDR3 sequence (DNA): TGTGCCAGCAGCCGCCGGTCGGAGGCCCCCTACGAGCAGTACTTC.